One sample yielded the 12 T cell receptor beta chains listed below, sequenced in a study of blood T cell repertoires in COVID-19. Measured with immunoSEQ multiplex PCR; TCRdb has only the in-frame clones, and not every one. Of some 140,000 clones in the sample, around 83% were seen once. Sequenced input: peripheral blood. The receptor set was obtained from a human donor in a cohort sampled during active COVID-19.

This clone was picked up one time. The chain couples TRBV7-8 to TRBJ2-1, with 9 bases that match TRBD2. CDR3 length: 18 amino acids. Germline CDR1 and CDR2: SGHVS and FQNEAQ. V gave up 3 bases and J gave up 1 base; unmatched junction bases: 10. CDR3 in amino acids: CASSFVASGEGSYNEQFF. CDR3 DNA: TGTGCCAGCAGCTTTGTGGCTAGCGGGGAGGGTTCCTACAATGAGCAGTTCTTC.

V usage is TRBV5-6 and J usage is TRBJ2-7; a possible D gene is TRBD2 (6 bases). Looked up from germline, CDR1 is SGHDT and CDR2 is YYEEEE. The germline V and J ends were trimmed by 4 bases and 9 bases, with 23 bases remaining between them. This CDR3 spans 15 amino acids. CDR3 bases: TGTGCCAGCAGCCTCGCGGGGACCGGCACCTCACCGCAGTACGTC. It translates to CASSLAGTGTSPQYV.

The table lists this clone with a few counts. DNA of the CDR3: TGTGCCACCAGCATACGGGACAGCTTTGAGCAGTTCTTC. Translation gives CATSIRDSFEQFF. This chain uses TRBV15 with TRBJ2-1; 7 positions match TRBD1. This CDR3 has 13 residues. The J segment lost 9 bases and the V segment lost 4 bases, leaving 6 bases of the junction unmatched. Germline V gene data show CDR1 as LNHNV and CDR2 as YYDKDF (reference sequence).

This chain connects TRBV4-3 to TRBJ2-1, with TRBD2 matching 12 bases. Germline V lookup: CDR1 LGHNA, CDR2 YSLEER. The junction had 9 bases not matched to a gene; V was cut back by 0 bases and J by 9 bases. The CDR3 runs 17 residues. The CDR3 sequence is CASSQEWLAGGVGEQFF. The CDR3 nucleotides are TGCGCCAGCAGCCAAGAATGGCTAGCGGGAGGGGTCGGTGAGCAGTTCTTC.

This chain uses TRBV19 with TRBJ2-1; TRBD2 agrees at 12 bases. The junction had 5 bases not matched to a gene; V was cut back by 9 bases and J by 8 bases. This CDR3 is 13 amino acids long. The germline CDR1 and CDR2 sequences are LNHDA and SQIVND (reference sequence). The CDR3 DNA sequence: TGTGCCAGCCGACTAGCGGGAGTCTATGAGCAGTTCTTC. It encodes CASRLAGVYEQFF.

The chain recombines TRBV9 with TRBJ1-2; D is unclear. Per germline, CDR1 SGDLS and CDR2 YYNGEE. Trimming pared 3 bases from V and 8 bases from J, leaving 17 bases between. This CDR3 is built from 14 residues. The CDR3 sequence is CASSEDPGNGGYTF. CDR3 DNA sequence: TGTGCCAGCAGCGAGGATCCGGGGAACGGAGGCTACACCTTC.

The chain is built from TRBV2 and TRBJ1-1; 7 bases are a match to TRBD1. This CDR3 spans 15 amino acids. Germline V CDR1 and CDR2: SNHLY, FYNNEI. With 3 bases clipped from V and 2 bases from J, the junction kept 6 bases outside the gene matches. The CDR3 nucleotides are TGTGCCAGCAGTGACGACAGGGTGGGCAACACTGAAGCTTTCTTT. Its translation: CASSDDRVGNTEAFF.

The genes are TRBV6-6 and TRBJ2-1, with TRBD2 matching over 10 bases. V lost 2 bases and J lost 5; bases outside the gene matches: 6. CDR1 and CDR2 from the germline V gene are MNHNY and SVGAGI (reference sequence). This CDR3 spans 16 amino acids. This CDR3 is CASSYPGLAANNEQFF. CDR3 DNA sequence: TGTGCCAGCAGTTACCCAGGACTAGCGGCTAACAATGAGCAGTTCTTC.

This clone was seen a few times. The J gene is TRBJ1-2, the V gene TRBV7-9; 7 positions agree with TRBD1. The CDR3 is 13 amino acids. Germline loops: CDR1 SEHNR, CDR2 FQNEAQ (reference sequence). The V segment lost 4 bases and the J segment 4 bases; nucleotides outside the gene matches: 3. CDR3 in DNA: TGTGCCAGCAGCTCAGACAGGGTCTATGGCTACACCTTC. Amino acid sequence: CASSSDRVYGYTF.

This clone came up once. The chain recombines TRBV3-1 (or the pseudogene TRBV3-2) with TRBJ1-2; D gene unclear. Germline V gene sequence: CDR1 LGHDT, CDR2 YNNKEL (reference sequence). CDR3 length equals 14 residues. V lost 1 base, J lost 7 bases, and 13 bases lay in between. The CDR3: CASSQGLGTLGYTF. The DNA of the CDR3 is TGTGCCAGCAGCCAAGGTCTAGGCACCCTTGGCTACACCTTC.

The chain uses TRBV7-2 and TRBJ2-3; 8 bases agree with TRBD2. Trimming at V came to 1 base and at J to 1 base, leaving 4 bases not matched to a gene. The CDR3 covers 16 residues. Germline V CDR1 and CDR2: SGHTA, FQGNSA. The CDR3 coding sequence is TGTGCCAGCAGCTTAGAAGGTAGCGGGGGCACAGATACGCAGTATTTT. Its translation: CASSLEGSGGTDTQYF.

This clone was counted a single time. V gene TRBV6-1 combines with J gene TRBJ1-2; D unclear. CDR1 MNHNS and CDR2 SASEGT come from the germline V gene. This CDR3 comprises 14 residues. Between the trimmed V and J ends, which lost 0 bases and 5 bases, there was a span of 10 bases. This CDR3 is CASSEAFPGYGYTF. The CDR3 nucleotides are TGTGCCAGCAGTGAAGCATTTCCCGGTTATGGCTACACCTTC.